This T cell receptor (beta chain) is from a study of blood T cell repertoires in COVID-19. At the level of the study: Sources were T cells, B-cell-depleted T cells, or PBMCs; the material itself was cDNA or gDNA.

Seattle researchers signed up patients amid active infection and tracked them longitudinally. Original data processing: It was from reference gene primer amplification that nucleated cell counts were estimated. Profiled with immunoSEQ multiplex PCR; TCRdb holds only in-frame clones, not every one. Clonal size and the V and J genes are those of that table, whereas D and trimming came from the DNA. The sample includes 250,000 to 400,000 clones, approximately 89% seen only once; the top ten take approximately 1.8%. The germline V and J ends were trimmed by 0 bases and 4 bases, with 7 bases remaining between them. Germline values: CDR1 SGHNT, CDR2 YYREEE (reference sequence). The CDR3 sequence is 13 residues long.

The chain employs TRBV5-4 and TRBJ1-2; D is uncertain. The TCR sequence derives from a woman under 40 with COVID-19, enrolled during active disease. The sequenced material came from peripheral blood. DNA for the CDR3: TGTGCCAGCAGCTTGGATACAGCCTATGGCTACACCTTC. It codes for CASSLDTAYGYTF.